Sequencing of this T cell receptor (beta chain) was carried out in a study of T cells in Graves' hyperthyroidism and ophthalmopathy. The germline V and J ends were trimmed by 5 bases and 9 bases, with 29 bases remaining between them. Germline assignment: CDR1 LNHDA and CDR2 SQIVND (reference sequence). CDR3 length: 18 residues. This clonotype was seen repeatedly, ten times or more. Antigen specificity is unknown. The study left out patients who had uncontrolled infection, other autoimmune disease, pregnancy or lactation. Amplification targeted TCR beta CDR3 regions from RNA transcripts. Initially, a first-round RT-PCR of the TCR CDR3 employed the HTBI primer set. TCRdb fed the multiplex PCR reads into MiXCR, producing one record per CDR3 protein. The data contain more than 550,000 distinct CDR3 sequences, less than 45% of them seen just once; the ten biggest clones take up approximately 7.2%. Study findings and constraints: In blood, most of the thyroid clonotypes expanded above 0.001 were also present.

Source material: peripheral blood or thyroid tissue (not recorded which). The V gene is TRBV19, the J gene TRBJ1-5, with D possibly TRBD1 on 6 matching bases. This clonotype originated in an adult man with Graves' disease, either hyperthyroidism or ophthalmopathy (not recorded which). Here the CDR3 DNA reads TGTGCCAGTAGTCCGACCCAAGGACAGCATGCTCCCCGTCGGCCCCAGCATTTT. Its protein product is CASSPTQGQHAPRRPQHF.